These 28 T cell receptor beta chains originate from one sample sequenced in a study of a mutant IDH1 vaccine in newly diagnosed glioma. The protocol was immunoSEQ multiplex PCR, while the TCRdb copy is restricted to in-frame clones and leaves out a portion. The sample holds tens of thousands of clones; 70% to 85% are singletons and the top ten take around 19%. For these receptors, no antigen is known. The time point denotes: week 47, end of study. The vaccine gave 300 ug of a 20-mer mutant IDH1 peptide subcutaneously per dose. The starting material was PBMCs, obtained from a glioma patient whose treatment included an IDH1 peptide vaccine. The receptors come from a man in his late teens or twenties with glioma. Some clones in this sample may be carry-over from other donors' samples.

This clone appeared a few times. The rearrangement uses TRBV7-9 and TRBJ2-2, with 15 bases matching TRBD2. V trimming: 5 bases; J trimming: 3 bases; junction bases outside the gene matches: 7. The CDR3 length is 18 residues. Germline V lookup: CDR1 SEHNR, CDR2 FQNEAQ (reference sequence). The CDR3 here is CASSRGTSGRHDTGELFF. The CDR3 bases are TGTGCCAGCAGCCGCGGGACTAGCGGGAGGCACGACACCGGGGAGCTGTTTTTT.

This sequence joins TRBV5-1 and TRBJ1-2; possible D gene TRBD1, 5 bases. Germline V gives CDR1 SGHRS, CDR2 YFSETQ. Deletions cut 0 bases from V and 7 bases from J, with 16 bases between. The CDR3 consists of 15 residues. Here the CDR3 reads CASSLVPPGEFGYTF. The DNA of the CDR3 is TGCGCCAGCAGCTTGGTTCCCCCGGGGGAGTTTGGCTACACCTTC.

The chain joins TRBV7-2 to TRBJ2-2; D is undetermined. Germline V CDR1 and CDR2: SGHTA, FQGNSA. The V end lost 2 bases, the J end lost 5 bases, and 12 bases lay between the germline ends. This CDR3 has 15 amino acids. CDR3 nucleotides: TGTGCCAGCAGCTTACTGTTATTCAGGACCGGGGAGCTGTTTTTT. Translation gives CASSLLLFRTGELFF.

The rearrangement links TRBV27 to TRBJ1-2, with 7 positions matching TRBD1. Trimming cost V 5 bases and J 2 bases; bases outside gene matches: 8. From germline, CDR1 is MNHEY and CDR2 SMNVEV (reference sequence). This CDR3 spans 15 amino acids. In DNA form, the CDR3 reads TGTGCCAGCAGTAGGGACAGCAACAACAACTATGGCTACACCTTC. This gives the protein CASSRDSNNNYGYTF.

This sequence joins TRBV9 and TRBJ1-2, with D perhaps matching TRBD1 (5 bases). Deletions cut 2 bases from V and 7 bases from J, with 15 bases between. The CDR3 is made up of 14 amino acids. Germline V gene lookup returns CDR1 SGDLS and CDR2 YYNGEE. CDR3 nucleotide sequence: TGTGCCAGCAGCGTCGCCGGGACTCCTGTTGGCTACACCTTC. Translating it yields CASSVAGTPVGYTF.

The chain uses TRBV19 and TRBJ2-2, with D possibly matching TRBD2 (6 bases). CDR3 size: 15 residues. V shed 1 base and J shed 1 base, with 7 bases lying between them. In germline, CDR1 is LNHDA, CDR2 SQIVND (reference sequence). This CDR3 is CASSIAGVNTGELFF. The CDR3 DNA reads TGTGCCAGTAGTATAGCGGGGGTGAACACCGGGGAGCTGTTTTTT.

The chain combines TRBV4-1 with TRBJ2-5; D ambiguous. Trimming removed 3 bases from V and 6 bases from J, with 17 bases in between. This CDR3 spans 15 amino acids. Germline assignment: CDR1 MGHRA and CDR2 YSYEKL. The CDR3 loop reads CASSHQGSESQTQYF. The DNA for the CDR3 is TGCGCCAGCAGCCACCAAGGATCGGAGTCCCAGACCCAGTACTTC.

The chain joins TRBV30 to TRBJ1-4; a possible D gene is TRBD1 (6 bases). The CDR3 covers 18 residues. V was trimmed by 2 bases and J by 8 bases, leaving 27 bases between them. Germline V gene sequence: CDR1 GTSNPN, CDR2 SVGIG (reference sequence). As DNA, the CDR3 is TGTGCCTGGAGTCCACAGGGTCGTGTGGTTCTTCAAAACGAAAAACTGTTTTTT. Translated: CAWSPQGRVVLQNEKLFF.

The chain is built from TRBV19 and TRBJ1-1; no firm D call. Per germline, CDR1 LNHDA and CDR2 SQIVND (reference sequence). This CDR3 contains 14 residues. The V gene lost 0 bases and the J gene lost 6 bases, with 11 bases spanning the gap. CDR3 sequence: CASSIDTGRAEAFF. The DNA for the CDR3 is TGTGCCAGTAGTATAGATACTGGAAGGGCTGAAGCTTTCTTT.

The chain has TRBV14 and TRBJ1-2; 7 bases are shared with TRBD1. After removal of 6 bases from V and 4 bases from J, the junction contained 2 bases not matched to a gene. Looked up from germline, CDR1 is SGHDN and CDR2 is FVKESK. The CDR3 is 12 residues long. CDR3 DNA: TGTGCCAGCAGACGGACAGGCTATGGCTACACCTTC. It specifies CASRRTGYGYTF.

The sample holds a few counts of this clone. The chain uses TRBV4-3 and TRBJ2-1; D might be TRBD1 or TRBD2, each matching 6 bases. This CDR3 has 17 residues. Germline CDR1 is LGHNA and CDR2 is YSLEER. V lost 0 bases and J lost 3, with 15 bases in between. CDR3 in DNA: TGCGCCAGCAGCCAAGATCGGAGGGGGTTTGGCTACAATGAGCAGTTCTTC. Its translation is CASSQDRRGFGYNEQFF.

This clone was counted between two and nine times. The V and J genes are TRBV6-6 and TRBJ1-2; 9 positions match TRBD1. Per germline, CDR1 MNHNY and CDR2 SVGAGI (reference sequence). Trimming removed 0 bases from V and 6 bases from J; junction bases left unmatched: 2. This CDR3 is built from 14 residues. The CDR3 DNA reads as TGTGCCAGCAGTTACTCGGGACAGGGCGATGGCTACACCTTC. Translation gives CASSYSGQGDGYTF.

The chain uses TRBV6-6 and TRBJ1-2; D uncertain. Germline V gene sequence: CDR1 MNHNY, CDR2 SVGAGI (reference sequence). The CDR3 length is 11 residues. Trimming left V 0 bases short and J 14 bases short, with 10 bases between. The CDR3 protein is CASSYSMRCTF. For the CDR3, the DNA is TGTGCCAGCAGTTACTCGATGAGGTGTACCTTC.

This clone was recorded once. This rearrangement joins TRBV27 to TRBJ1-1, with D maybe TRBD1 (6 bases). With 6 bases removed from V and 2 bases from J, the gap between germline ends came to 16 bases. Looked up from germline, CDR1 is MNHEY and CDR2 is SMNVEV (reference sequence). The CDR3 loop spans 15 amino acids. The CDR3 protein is CASRTWGRGNTEAFF. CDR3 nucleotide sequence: TGTGCCAGCAGGACATGGGGCAGGGGAAACACTGAAGCTTTCTTT.

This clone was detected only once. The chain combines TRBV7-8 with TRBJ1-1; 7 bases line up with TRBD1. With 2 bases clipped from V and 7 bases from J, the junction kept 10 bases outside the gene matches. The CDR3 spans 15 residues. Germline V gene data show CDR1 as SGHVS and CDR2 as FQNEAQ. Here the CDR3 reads CASSLPQGQLNEAFF. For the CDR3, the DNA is TGTGCCAGCAGCTTACCCCAGGGACAGCTCAATGAAGCTTTCTTT. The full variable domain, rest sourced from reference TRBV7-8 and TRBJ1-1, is GAGVSQSPRYKVAKRGQDVALRCDPISGHVSLFWYQQALGQGPEFLTYFQNEAQLDKSGLPSDRFFAERPEGSVSTLKIQRTQQEDSAVYLCASSLPQGQLNEAFFGQGTRLTVV.

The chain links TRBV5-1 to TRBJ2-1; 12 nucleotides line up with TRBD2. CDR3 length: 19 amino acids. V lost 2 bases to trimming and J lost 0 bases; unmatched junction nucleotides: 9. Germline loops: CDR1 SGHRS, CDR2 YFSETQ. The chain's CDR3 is CASSLLAGGPFFSYNEQFF. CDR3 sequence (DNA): TGCGCCAGCAGCTTACTAGCGGGGGGACCCTTTTTCTCCTACAATGAGCAGTTCTTC.

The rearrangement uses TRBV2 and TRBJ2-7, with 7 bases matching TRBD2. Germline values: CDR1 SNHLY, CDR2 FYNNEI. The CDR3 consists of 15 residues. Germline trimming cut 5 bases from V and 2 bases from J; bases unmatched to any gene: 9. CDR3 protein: CASSPSGGGAYEQYF. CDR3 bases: TGTGCCAGCAGTCCCTCCGGTGGGGGGGCCTACGAGCAGTACTTC.

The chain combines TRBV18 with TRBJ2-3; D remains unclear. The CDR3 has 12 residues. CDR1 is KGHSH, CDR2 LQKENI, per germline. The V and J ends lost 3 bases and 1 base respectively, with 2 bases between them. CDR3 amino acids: CASSPRTDTQYF. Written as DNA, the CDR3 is TGTGCCAGCTCACCCCGCACAGATACGCAGTATTTT.

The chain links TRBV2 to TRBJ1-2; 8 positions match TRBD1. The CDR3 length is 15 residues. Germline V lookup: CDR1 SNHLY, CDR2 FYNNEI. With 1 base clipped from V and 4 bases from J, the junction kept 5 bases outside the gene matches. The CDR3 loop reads CASSEDRGTFYGYTF. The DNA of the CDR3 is TGTGCCAGCAGTGAAGACAGGGGGACTTTCTATGGCTACACCTTC.

CDR3 loop: CASRAQTGGISPLHF. CDR3 nucleotides: TGTGCCAGCAGAGCACAGACAGGGGGCATTTCACCCCTCCACTTT. The rearrangement uses TRBV6-6 and TRBJ1-6; TRBD1 matches 10 bases. CDR3 length: 15 amino acids. V trimming: 6 bases; J trimming: 9 bases; junction bases outside the gene matches: 8. The germline V gene encodes CDR1 MNHNY and CDR2 SVGAGI (reference sequence).

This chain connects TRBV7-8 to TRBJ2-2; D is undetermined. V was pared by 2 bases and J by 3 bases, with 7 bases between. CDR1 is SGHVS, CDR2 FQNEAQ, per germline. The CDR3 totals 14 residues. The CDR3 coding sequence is TGTGCCAGCAGCTTACGCTCGGACACCGGGGAGCTGTTTTTT. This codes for CASSLRSDTGELFF.

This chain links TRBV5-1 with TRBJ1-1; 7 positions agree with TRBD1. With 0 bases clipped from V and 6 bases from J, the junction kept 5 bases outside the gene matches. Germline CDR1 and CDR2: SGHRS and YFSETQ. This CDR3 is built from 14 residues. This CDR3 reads CASSLGGQPPEAFF. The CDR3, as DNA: TGCGCCAGCAGCTTGGGGGGACAGCCTCCTGAAGCTTTCTTT.

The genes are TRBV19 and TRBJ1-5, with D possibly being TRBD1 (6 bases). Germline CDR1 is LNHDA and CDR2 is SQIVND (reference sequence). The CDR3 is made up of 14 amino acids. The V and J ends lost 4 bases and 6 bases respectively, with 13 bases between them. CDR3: CASSTTSGVQPQHF. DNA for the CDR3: TGTGCCAGTAGTACTACTTCAGGGGTTCAGCCCCAGCATTTT.

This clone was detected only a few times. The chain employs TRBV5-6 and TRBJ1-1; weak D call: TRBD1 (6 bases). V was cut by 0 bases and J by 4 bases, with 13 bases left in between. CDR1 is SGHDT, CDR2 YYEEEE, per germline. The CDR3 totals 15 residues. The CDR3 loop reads CASSLEGGRFTEAFF. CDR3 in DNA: TGTGCCAGCAGCTTGGAAGGGGGAAGGTTCACTGAAGCTTTCTTT.

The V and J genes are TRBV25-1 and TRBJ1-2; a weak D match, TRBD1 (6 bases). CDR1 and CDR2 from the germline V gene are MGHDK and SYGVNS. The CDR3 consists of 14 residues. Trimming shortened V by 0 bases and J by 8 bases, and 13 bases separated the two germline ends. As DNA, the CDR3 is TGTGCCAGCAGTGAATACGACAGGCCCGGGGGCTACACCTTC. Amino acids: CASSEYDRPGGYTF.

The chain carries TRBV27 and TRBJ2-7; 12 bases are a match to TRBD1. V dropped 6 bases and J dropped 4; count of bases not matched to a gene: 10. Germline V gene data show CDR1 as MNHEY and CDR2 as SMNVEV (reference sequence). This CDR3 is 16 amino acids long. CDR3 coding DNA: TGTGCCAGCAGCCCTACCTGGGGACAGGGGGCTTACGAGCAGTACTTC. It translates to CASSPTWGQGAYEQYF.

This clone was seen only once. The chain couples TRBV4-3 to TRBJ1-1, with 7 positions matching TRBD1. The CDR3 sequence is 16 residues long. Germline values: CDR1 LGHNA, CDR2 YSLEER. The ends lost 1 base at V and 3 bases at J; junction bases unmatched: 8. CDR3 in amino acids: CASSQAPFGQDTEAFF. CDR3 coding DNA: TGCGCCAGCAGCCAAGCCCCCTTCGGACAGGACACTGAAGCTTTCTTT.

The CDR3 DNA follows: TGTGCCAGCAGCCCATTGGCCTCAGTATACGAGCAGTACTTC. As protein: CASSPLASVYEQYF. This chain uses TRBV11-2 with TRBJ2-7; D is unclear. The V and J ends lost 5 bases and 4 bases respectively, with 15 bases between them. CDR3 length: 14 residues. Germline CDR1 reads SGHAT; CDR2 reads FQNNGV.